This entry lists 30 T cell receptor beta chains sequenced from one sample in a study of blood T cell repertoires in COVID-19 (dated by TCRdb to about 2020). Receptors were amplified or captured by the immunoSEQ multiplex PCR assay. What TCRdb holds here is the immuneACCESS table cut down to in-frame rearrangements. Part of the clones is not present; checked against another copy, under half of the missing clones reflect an unresolved V gene, and the others are unexplained. The sample table records about 200,000 clones; 85% of these occur just once. The ten most abundant clones make up over 15% of the sample. Sequencing was performed on PBMCs or T cells enriched from blood (not recorded which). These receptors were collected from a man in his forties or fifties who had recovered from COVID-19.

The chain couples TRBV7-9 to TRBJ2-1; tentative D call: TRBD2 (6 bases). V lost 0 bases to trimming and J lost 1 base, with 16 bases between them. CDR3 size: 18 residues. CDR1 is SEHNR and CDR2 is FQNEAQ in the germline V gene (reference sequence). The CDR3 DNA reads as TGTGCCAGCAGCTTAGCGCTCGGGACTCTCGGATCCTACAATGAGCAGTTCTTC. This encodes CASSLALGTLGSYNEQFF.

This rearrangement joins TRBV18 to TRBJ1-5; TRBD1 matches at 7 bases. Per the germline V gene, CDR1 is KGHSH and CDR2 is LQKENI. This CDR3 is built from 15 residues. V shed 5 bases, J shed 0 bases, and the junction held 4 bases outside the gene matches. DNA of the CDR3: TGTGCCAGCTCATCCACAGGGGATAGCAATCAGCCCCAGCATTTT. Amino acids: CASSSTGDSNQPQHF.

V gene TRBV9 combines with J gene TRBJ1-5; maybe TRBD1 (6 bases). The V and J ends lost 4 bases and 5 bases respectively, with 16 bases between them. This CDR3 region has 15 residues. Germline values: CDR1 SGDLS, CDR2 YYNGEE. The CDR3 loop is CASSPRGDIYQPQHF. Written as DNA, the CDR3 is TGTGCCAGCAGCCCCCGGGGGGACATTTATCAGCCCCAGCATTTT.

The chain links TRBV30 to TRBJ2-1, with 7 positions matching TRBD2. J lost 8 bases, V lost 0 bases, and 4 bases had no gene match. This CDR3 is built from 13 residues. CDR1 is GTSNPN, CDR2 SVGIG, per germline (reference sequence). This CDR3 reads CAWSVTGGYEQFF. DNA of the CDR3: TGTGCCTGGAGTGTAACGGGAGGATATGAGCAGTTCTTC.

The V gene is TRBV15, the J gene TRBJ2-1, with a tentative D call TRBD2 (6 bases). Germline assignment: CDR1 LNHNV and CDR2 YYDKDF (reference sequence). The length of the CDR3 is 16 residues. Trimming pared 5 bases from V and 0 bases from J, leaving 14 bases between. The CDR3 nucleotides are TGTGCCACCAGCGCGCGGGATCAAGGCTCCTACAATGAGCAGTTCTTC. This sequence encodes CATSARDQGSYNEQFF.

The chain recombines TRBV19 with TRBJ1-5; 9 bases are a match to TRBD1. CDR3 length equals 16 residues. Germline CDR1 LNHDA, CDR2 SQIVND (reference sequence). V lost 10 bases to trimming and J lost 1 base; unmatched junction nucleotides: 11. CDR3 residues: CAIGGGQGWSNQPQHF. The CDR3 DNA is TGTGCCATTGGGGGGGGACAGGGATGGAGCAATCAGCCCCAGCATTTT.

The gene calls are TRBV29-1 and TRBJ2-5, with a tentative D call TRBD2 (5 bases). Deletions cut 6 bases from V and 2 bases from J, with 16 bases between. In germline, CDR1 is SQVTM, CDR2 ANQGSEA. The CDR3 is 14 residues long. CDR3 residues: CSVHLPSGQETQYF. CDR3 coding DNA: TGCAGCGTCCACCTGCCCTCGGGGCAAGAGACCCAGTACTTC.

In its sample, this clone was seen a few times. The J gene is TRBJ1-2, the V gene TRBV2, with no clear D. Germline loops: CDR1 SNHLY, CDR2 FYNNEI. The length of the CDR3 is 12 residues. Trimming removed 1 base at V and 11 bases at J, with 11 bases between. The CDR3: CASSEEGAGYTF. Here the CDR3 DNA reads TGTGCCAGCAGTGAAGAGGGAGCCGGGTACACCTTC.

The rearrangement links TRBV13 to TRBJ2-7, with a tentative D call TRBD2 (6 bases). CDR1 and CDR2 from the germline V gene are PRHDT and FYEKMQ (reference sequence). Between the trimmed V and J ends, which lost 5 bases and 5 bases, there was a span of 22 bases. This CDR3 spans 16 amino acids. The CDR3 spells CASSGAGLTQTNEQYF. The DNA for the CDR3 is TGTGCCAGCAGCGGGGCGGGACTGACACAGACCAACGAGCAGTACTTC. Supplemented by reference TRBV13 and TRBJ2-7, the full variable domain reads AAGVIQSPRHLIKEKRETATLKCYPIPRHDTVYWYQQGPGQDPQFLISFYEKMQSDKGSIPDRFSAQQFSDYHSELNMSSLELGDSALYFCASSGAGLTQTNEQYFGPGTRLTVT.

This chain joins TRBV11-2 and TRBJ2-7; TRBD1 might be the D (5 bases). The V gene's germline CDR1 is SGHAT and CDR2 FQNNGV. The length of the CDR3 is 15 residues. V was trimmed by 5 bases and J by 3 bases, leaving 17 bases between them. The CDR3 DNA reads TGTGCCAGCAGCGCGCAAGCGACAGCAATCTACGAGCAGTACTTC. Translating gives CASSAQATAIYEQYF.

The chain recombines TRBV19 with TRBJ2-2; possible D gene TRBD1, 6 bases. This CDR3 is 13 amino acids long. Germline CDR1 is LNHDA and CDR2 is SQIVND (reference sequence). The V end was cut by 4 bases, the J end by 5 bases, with 8 bases between. This CDR3 reads CASSTQGTGELFF. In DNA form, the CDR3 reads TGTGCCAGTAGTACTCAGGGGACCGGGGAGCTGTTTTTT.

The V and J genes are TRBV10-3 and TRBJ2-2; the match to TRBD1 covers 8 bases. CDR1 and CDR2 from the germline V gene are ENHRY and SYGVKD. The length of the CDR3 is 14 residues. The V gene end was trimmed by 6 bases and the J gene end by 3 bases; junction bases not matched to a gene: 3. In DNA form, the CDR3 reads TGTGCCATCAGACCGACAGGGGACACCGGGGAGCTGTTTTTT. It specifies CAIRPTGDTGELFF.

This clone was recorded once. The chain links TRBV19 to TRBJ2-7, with 8 bases fitting TRBD2. Looked up from germline, CDR1 is LNHDA and CDR2 is SQIVND (reference sequence). The CDR3 contains 14 residues. The ends lost 6 bases at V and 5 bases at J; junction bases unmatched: 9. For the CDR3, the DNA is TGTGCCAGTAGCGGCTACAGCGGGAGCAACGAGCAGTACTTC. This gives the protein CASSGYSGSNEQYF.

The chain employs TRBV28 and TRBJ1-2; no firm D call. Trimming stripped 6 bases from V and 7 bases from J, with 6 bases between. From germline, CDR1 is MDHEN and CDR2 SYDVKM. This CDR3 has 10 amino acids. This CDR3 reads CASSSVGYTF. CDR3 nucleotide sequence: TGTGCCAGCAGCTCTGTTGGCTACACCTTC.

The chain couples TRBV11-3 to TRBJ1-1; perhaps TRBD1 as D (6 bases). The CDR3 totals 13 residues. Germline assignment: CDR1 SGHNT and CDR2 YENEEA. V lost 4 bases to trimming and J lost 10 bases, with 16 bases between them. CDR3 DNA sequence: TGTGCCAGCAGCTCTACACAGGGCGCGTTAGCTTTCTTT. Its protein product is CASSSTQGALAFF. The full variable domain, rest sourced from reference TRBV11-3 and TRBJ1-1, is EAGVVQSPRYKIIEKKQPVAFWCNPISGHNTLYWYLQNLGQGPELLIRYENEEAVDDSQLPKDRFSAERLKGVDSTLKIQPAELGDSAVYLCASSSTQGALAFFGQGTRLTVV.

The chain links TRBV19 to TRBJ1-4; 8 bases map to TRBD1. Unmatched junction bases numbered 3, after V lost 3 bases and J lost 3 bases. Per the germline V gene, CDR1 is LNHDA and CDR2 is SQIVND (reference sequence). The CDR3 length is 15 residues. Here the CDR3 DNA reads TGTGCCAGTAGTATTCCACAGGGGGCTAATGAAAAACTGTTTTTT. As protein: CASSIPQGANEKLFF.

The rearrangement joins TRBV20-1 to TRBJ2-5; no definite D call. Germline-derived CDR1 and CDR2 are DFQATT and SNEGSKA (reference sequence). V lost 6 bases to trimming and J lost 5 bases, with 7 bases between them. There are 10 residues in the CDR3. The CDR3 spells CSARYETQYF. CDR3 DNA sequence: TGCAGTGCGAGATATGAGACCCAGTACTTC.

This clone was counted a few times. This rearrangement joins TRBV6-2 or TRBV6-3 to TRBJ1-5; D gene uncertain. The CDR3 sequence is 14 residues long. Germline V CDR1 and CDR2: MNHEY, SVGEGT. V gave up 5 bases and J gave up 6 bases, with 14 bases separating them. Here the CDR3 DNA reads TGTGCCAGCAGTCCCCGCGCGGCGGGTCAGCCCCAGCATTTT. Translating gives CASSPRAAGQPQHF.

The rearrangement links TRBV28 to TRBJ2-6, with 9 bases matching TRBD2. The CDR3 is made up of 19 amino acids. In germline, CDR1 is MDHEN, CDR2 SYDVKM. V was pared by 3 bases and J by 2 bases, with 11 bases of the junction left unmatched. As DNA, the CDR3 is TGTGCCAGCAGTTTCCGACTAGCGGAGATAATAACTGGGGCCAACGTCCTGACTTTC. It translates to CASSFRLAEIITGANVLTF.

The rearrangement joins TRBV9 to TRBJ2-7, with 8 nucleotides matching TRBD2. The CDR3 spans 15 residues. CDR1 and CDR2 (germline): SGDLS, YYNGEE. V lost 0 bases, J lost 2 bases, and 4 bases stayed unmatched. CDR3: CASSVGLARTYEQYF. CDR3 coding DNA: TGTGCCAGCAGCGTAGGACTAGCGCGTACCTACGAGCAGTACTTC.

The V and J genes are TRBV19 and TRBJ1-6; no clear D. This CDR3 spans 15 amino acids. V lost 5 bases and J 8 bases, leaving 16 bases between the germline ends. Per the germline V gene, CDR1 is LNHDA and CDR2 is SQIVND (reference sequence). CDR3 nucleotide sequence: TGTGCCAGTAGTCGTCGCGGTGAAGCTTATTCACCCCTCCACTTT. Protein: CASSRRGEAYSPLHF.

The chain is built from TRBV11-1 and TRBJ2-7; TRBD1 matches 7 bases. Looked up from germline, CDR1 is SGHAT and CDR2 is FQDESV (reference sequence). The CDR3 is made up of 13 amino acids. V was clipped by 5 bases and J by 4 bases; unmatched bases: 5. CDR3 sequence (DNA): TGTGCCAGCAGCGGGCAGACAGGGTACGAGCAGTACTTC. Protein product: CASSGQTGYEQYF.

The DNA of the CDR3 is TGTGCCAGCAGTACCACAAGGACTAACGAGCAGTACTTC. Protein: CASSTTRTNEQYF. This rearrangement joins TRBV27 to TRBJ2-7; D is perhaps TRBD2 (6 bases). The CDR3 has 13 amino acids. Germline V gene lookup returns CDR1 MNHEY and CDR2 SMNVEV (reference sequence). Trimming stripped 5 bases from V and 5 bases from J, with 13 bases between.

The chain employs TRBV10-3 and TRBJ2-3; 10 positions match TRBD1. The V segment lost 0 bases and the J segment 4 bases; nucleotides outside the gene matches: 10. CDR1 ENHRY and CDR2 SYGVKD come from the germline V gene. This CDR3 contains 18 residues. CDR3 in amino acids: CAISESGETGGRSDTQYF. In DNA, the CDR3 is TGTGCCATCAGTGAGTCAGGAGAGACAGGGGGCCGCTCAGATACGCAGTATTTT.

The chain recombines TRBV10-1 with TRBJ2-1, with TRBD2 identical over 7 bases. Germline CDR1 reads WNHNN; CDR2 reads SYGVQD (reference sequence). J gave up 8 bases and V 0 bases, and 4 bases lay outside the gene matches. The CDR3 totals 14 residues. The chain's CDR3 is CASSESRAGDEQFF. CDR3 in DNA: TGCGCCAGCAGTGAGTCGCGTGCGGGGGATGAGCAGTTCTTC.

The chain couples TRBV6-5 to TRBJ1-2, with D possibly being TRBD1 (6 bases). CDR3 size: 14 residues. V lost 2 bases and J lost 8, with 15 bases in between. Germline V gene sequence: CDR1 MNHEY, CDR2 SVGAGI. The CDR3 loop is CASSYRGQLEGYTF. CDR3 coding DNA: TGTGCCAGCAGTTACCGAGGACAGCTTGAAGGCTACACCTTC.

The CDR3 bases are TGTGCCAGCTCCCTCCGGGAGATCAAAGATACGCAGTATTTT. Translated: CASSLREIKDTQYF. J is TRBJ2-3 and V is TRBV18; D may be TRBD2 (6 bases). Germline V CDR1 and CDR2: KGHSH, LQKENI. V was pared by 6 bases and J by 5 bases, with 15 bases between. This CDR3 comprises 14 residues. The whole variable domain, filled in from reference TRBV18 and TRBJ2-3, reads NAGVMQNPRHLVRRRGQEARLRCSPMKGHSHVYWYRQLPEEGLKFMVYLQKENIIDESGMPKERFSAEFPKEGPSILRIQQVVRGDSAAYFCASSLREIKDTQYFGPGTRLTVL.

The J gene is TRBJ2-3, the V gene TRBV12-3 or TRBV12-4; D not resolved. The ends were cut back, 3 bases at V and 1 base at J, with 5 bases in the middle. The CDR3 is 13 amino acids. CDR3 DNA sequence: TGTGCCAGCAGTTTGACACGCACAGATACGCAGTATTTT. Translated: CASSLTRTDTQYF.

The chain uses TRBV7-8 and TRBJ1-5; D might be TRBD1 (5 bases). V gave up 1 base and J gave up 2 bases, with 9 bases separating them. Looked up from germline, CDR1 is SGHVS and CDR2 is FQNEAQ. The CDR3 is 15 residues long. Here the CDR3 reads CASSLGVRGNQPQHF. The DNA for the CDR3 is TGTGCCAGCAGCTTAGGCGTCAGGGGCAATCAGCCCCAGCATTTT.

This chain uses TRBV28 with TRBJ2-1; maybe TRBD2 (6 bases). The CDR3 runs 17 residues. Germline CDR1 MDHEN, CDR2 SYDVKM. V lost 2 bases and J lost 4, with 18 bases in between. The CDR3 sequence: CASSLKSPGLVYNEQFF. The CDR3 nucleotides read TGTGCCAGCAGTTTAAAGTCTCCGGGACTCGTATACAATGAGCAGTTCTTC.